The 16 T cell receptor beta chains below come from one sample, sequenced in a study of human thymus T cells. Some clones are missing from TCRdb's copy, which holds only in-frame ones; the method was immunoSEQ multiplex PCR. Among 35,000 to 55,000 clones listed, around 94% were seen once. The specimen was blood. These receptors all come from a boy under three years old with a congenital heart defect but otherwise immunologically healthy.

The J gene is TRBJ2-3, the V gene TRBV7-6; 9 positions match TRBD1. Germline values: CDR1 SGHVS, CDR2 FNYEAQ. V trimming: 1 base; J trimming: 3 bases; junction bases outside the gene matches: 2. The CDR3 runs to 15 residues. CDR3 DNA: TGTGCCAGCAGCTTAGTGGGACAGGGAACAGATACGCAGTATTTT. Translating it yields CASSLVGQGTDTQYF. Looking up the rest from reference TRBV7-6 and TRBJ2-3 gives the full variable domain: GAGVSQSPRYKVTKRGQDVALRCDPISGHVSLYWYRQALGQGPEFLTYFNYEAQQDKSGLPNDRFSAERPEGSISTLTIQRTEQRDSAMYRCASSLVGQGTDTQYFGPGTRLTVL.

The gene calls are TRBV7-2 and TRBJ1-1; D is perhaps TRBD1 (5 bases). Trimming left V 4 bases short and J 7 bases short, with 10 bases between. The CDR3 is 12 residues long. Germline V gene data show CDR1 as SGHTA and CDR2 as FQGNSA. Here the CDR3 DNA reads TGTGCCAGCAGCTCCCGGGACGGTGAAGCTTTCTTT. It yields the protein CASSSRDGEAFF.

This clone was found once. CDR3 DNA sequence: TGCGCCAGCAGCCAAGATCCAGCGGGGGGAGAGACCCAGTACTTC. Translation gives CASSQDPAGGETQYF. The rearrangement joins TRBV4-1 to TRBJ2-5, with TRBD2 matching over 9 bases. This CDR3 spans 15 amino acids. J gave up 4 bases and V 0 bases, and 3 bases lay outside the gene matches. CDR1 is MGHRA and CDR2 is YSYEKL in the germline V gene.

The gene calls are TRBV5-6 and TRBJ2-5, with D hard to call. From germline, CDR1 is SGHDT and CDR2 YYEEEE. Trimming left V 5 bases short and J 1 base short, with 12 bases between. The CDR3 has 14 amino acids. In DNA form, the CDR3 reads TGTGCCAGCAGTCCTGGCCCAATCCAAGAGACCCAGTACTTC. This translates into CASSPGPIQETQYF.

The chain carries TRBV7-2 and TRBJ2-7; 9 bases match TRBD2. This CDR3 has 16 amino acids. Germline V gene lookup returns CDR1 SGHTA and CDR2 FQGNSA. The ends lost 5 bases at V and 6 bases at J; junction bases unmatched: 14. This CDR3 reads CASSPWRVAGAGEQYF. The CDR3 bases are TGTGCCAGCAGCCCCTGGCGGGTAGCGGGGGCGGGCGAGCAGTACTTC.

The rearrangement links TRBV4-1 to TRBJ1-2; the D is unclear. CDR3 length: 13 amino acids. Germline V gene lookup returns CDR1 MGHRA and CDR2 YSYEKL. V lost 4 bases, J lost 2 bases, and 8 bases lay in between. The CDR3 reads CASSPDGNYGYTF. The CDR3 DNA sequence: TGCGCCAGCAGCCCGGACGGGAACTATGGCTACACCTTC.

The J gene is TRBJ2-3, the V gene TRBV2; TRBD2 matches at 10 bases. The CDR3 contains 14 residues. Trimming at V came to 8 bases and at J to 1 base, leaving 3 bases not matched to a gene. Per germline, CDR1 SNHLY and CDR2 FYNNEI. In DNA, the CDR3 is TGTGCCAGCCCCGGGACTAGCGGCACAGATACGCAGTATTTT. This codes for CASPGTSGTDTQYF.

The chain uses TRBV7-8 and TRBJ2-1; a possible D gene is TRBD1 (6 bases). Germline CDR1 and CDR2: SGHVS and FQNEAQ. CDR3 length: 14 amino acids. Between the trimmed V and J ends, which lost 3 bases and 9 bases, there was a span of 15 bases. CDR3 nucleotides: TGTGCCAGCAGCTTTTTATGGAGAGGGGGTGAGCAGTTCTTC. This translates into CASSFLWRGGEQFF.

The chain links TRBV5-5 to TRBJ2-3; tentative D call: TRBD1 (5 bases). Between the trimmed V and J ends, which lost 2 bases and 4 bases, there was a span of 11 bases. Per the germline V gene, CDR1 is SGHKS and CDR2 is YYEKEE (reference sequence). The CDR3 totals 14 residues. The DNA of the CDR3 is TGTGCCAGCAGCTTTAGGGGTCTAGCAGATACGCAGTATTTT. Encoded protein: CASSFRGLADTQYF.

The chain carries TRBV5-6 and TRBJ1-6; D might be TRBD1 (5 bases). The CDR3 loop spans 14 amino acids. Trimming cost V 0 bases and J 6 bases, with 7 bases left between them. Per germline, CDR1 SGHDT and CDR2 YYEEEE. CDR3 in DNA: TGTGCCAGCAGCTTGGTGGGGCCTAATTCACCCCTCCACTTT. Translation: CASSLVGPNSPLHF. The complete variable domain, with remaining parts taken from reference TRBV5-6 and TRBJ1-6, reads DAGVTQSPTHLIKTRGQQVTLRCSPKSGHDTVSWYQQALGQGPQFIFQYYEEEERQRGNFPDRFSGHQFPNYSSELNVNALLLGDSALYLCASSLVGPNSPLHFGNGTRLTVT.

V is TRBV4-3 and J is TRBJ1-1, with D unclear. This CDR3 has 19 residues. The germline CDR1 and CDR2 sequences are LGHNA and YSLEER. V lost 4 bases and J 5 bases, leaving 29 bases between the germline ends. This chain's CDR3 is CASSPKPPPEGMGPTEAFF. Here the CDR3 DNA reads TGCGCCAGCAGCCCAAAGCCCCCTCCAGAGGGAATGGGTCCGACTGAAGCTTTCTTT.

This chain's CDR3 is CASSQTGTSWGFGTDTQYF. CDR3 in DNA: TGTGCCAGCAGCCAGACCGGGACTAGCTGGGGGTTTGGCACAGATACGCAGTATTTT. The chain is built from TRBV4-2 and TRBJ2-3; 9 bases fit TRBD2. Per germline, CDR1 LGHNA and CDR2 YNFKEQ. CDR3 length equals 19 residues. J was trimmed by 1 base and V by 3 bases; bases with no gene match: 14.

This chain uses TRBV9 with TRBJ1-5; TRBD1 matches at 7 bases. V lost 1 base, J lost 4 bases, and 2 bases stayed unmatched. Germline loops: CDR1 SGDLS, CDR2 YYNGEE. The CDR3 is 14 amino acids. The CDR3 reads CASSVTTGNQPQHF. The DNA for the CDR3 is TGTGCCAGCAGCGTAACGACAGGGAATCAGCCCCAGCATTTT.

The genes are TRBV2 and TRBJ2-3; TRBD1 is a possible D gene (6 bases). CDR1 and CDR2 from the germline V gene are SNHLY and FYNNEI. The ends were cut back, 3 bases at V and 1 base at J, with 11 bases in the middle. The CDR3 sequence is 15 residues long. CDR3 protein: CASSDRGSRTDTQYF. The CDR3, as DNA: TGTGCCAGCAGTGACAGGGGTTCTCGCACAGATACGCAGTATTTT.

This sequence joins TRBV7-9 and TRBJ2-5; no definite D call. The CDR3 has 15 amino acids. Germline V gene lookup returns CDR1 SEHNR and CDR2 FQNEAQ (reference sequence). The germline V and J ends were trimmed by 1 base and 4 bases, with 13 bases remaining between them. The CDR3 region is CASSLGAIIPETQYF. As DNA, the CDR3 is TGTGCCAGCAGCTTAGGCGCTATAATACCAGAGACCCAGTACTTC.

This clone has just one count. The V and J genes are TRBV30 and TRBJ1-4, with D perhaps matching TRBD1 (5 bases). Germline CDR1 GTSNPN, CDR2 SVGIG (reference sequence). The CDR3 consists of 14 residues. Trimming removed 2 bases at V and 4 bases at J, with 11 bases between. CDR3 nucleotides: TGTGCCTGGAGTAACCTCGGGGGTAATGAAAAACTGTTTTTT. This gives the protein CAWSNLGGNEKLFF.